This T cell receptor (beta chain) was recorded in a study of blood T cell repertoires in COVID-19. Overall study context: The United States, Italy and Spain provided the acute and convalescent COVID-19 samples. The analysed material was cDNA or gDNA that came from T cells, B-cell-depleted T cells, or PBMCs.

The CDR3 totals 16 residues. Trimming cost V 3 bases and J 2 bases; bases outside gene matches: 6. Looked up from germline, CDR1 is SNHLY and CDR2 is FYNNEI. TCRdb's copy holds only in-frame clones and misses some; the assay was immunoSEQ multiplex PCR. The table has about 300,000 clones, 88% seen once. The receptor comes from a woman in her thirties who had recovered from COVID-19. Sequenced material: peripheral blood. The chain carries TRBV2 and TRBJ2-3; TRBD1 aligns across 9 bases. The CDR3: CASSEARTGVTDTQYF. In nucleotides, the CDR3 is TGTGCCAGCAGTGAGGCCCGGACAGGGGTCACAGATACGCAGTATTTT. The variable domain in full, with the rest retrieved from reference TRBV2 and TRBJ2-3, is EPEVTQTPSHQVTQMGQEVILRCVPISNHLYFYWYRQILGQKVEFLVSFYNNEISEKSEIFDDQFSVERPDGSNFTLKIRSTKLEDSAMYFCASSEARTGVTDTQYFGPGTRLTVL.